The 14 T cell receptor beta chains below all came from one sample that was sequenced in a study of cytomegalovirus exposure and HLA in healthy donors. Both 60 Vbeta primers and 13 Jbeta primers went into the PCR. Sequenced by immunoSEQ multiplex PCR; TCRdb stores in-frame clones only, minus some. The sample holds 100,000 to 150,000 clones, approximately 74% seen once. Sequencing was carried out using PBMCs. The receptor source for this set is a man aged 40-55 years in good health and CMV-seropositive.

This rearrangement joins TRBV5-4 to TRBJ2-1; 9 bases map to TRBD2. The CDR3 totals 16 residues. V gave up 0 bases and J gave up 7 bases; unmatched junction bases: 8. Germline V gene lookup returns CDR1 SGHNT and CDR2 YYREEE (reference sequence). The CDR3 nucleotides are TGTGCCAGCAGCTTGGCCGGGGCGGGAGGGCGAAATGAGCAGTTCTTC. It encodes CASSLAGAGGRNEQFF.

This clone was seen only once. The chain employs TRBV9 and TRBJ2-3; the match to TRBD2 covers 12 bases. The CDR3 contains 18 residues. V was pared by 3 bases and J by 5 bases, with 13 bases of the junction left unmatched. Germline V lookup: CDR1 SGDLS, CDR2 YYNGEE. The CDR3 sequence is CASSADLGLAGGKDTQYF. DNA for the CDR3: TGTGCCAGCAGCGCTGACCTGGGGCTAGCGGGAGGGAAAGATACGCAGTATTTT.

The chain joins TRBV28 to TRBJ2-7, with a tentative D call TRBD2 (6 bases). Between the trimmed V and J ends, which lost 4 bases and 1 base, there was a span of 14 bases. The CDR3 totals 15 residues. Germline V gives CDR1 MDHEN, CDR2 SYDVKM. The CDR3 DNA sequence: TGTGCCAGCAGTTCTGGCCGCGGGGATTCCTACGAGCAGTACTTC. It translates to CASSSGRGDSYEQYF.

This chain uses TRBV4-1 with TRBJ1-5; D is perhaps TRBD1 (5 bases). From germline, CDR1 is MGHRA and CDR2 YSYEKL. The CDR3 covers 15 residues. Trimming cost V 1 base and J 0 bases, with 7 bases left between them. CDR3 protein: CASSQADISNQPQHF. In DNA, the CDR3 is TGCGCCAGCAGCCAAGCGGACATTAGCAATCAGCCCCAGCATTTT.

This rearrangement joins TRBV11-2 to TRBJ2-1; tentatively, D is TRBD2 (5 bases). CDR1 is SGHAT, CDR2 FQNNGV, per germline. The CDR3 consists of 12 residues. V lost 3 bases to trimming and J lost 10 bases, with 10 bases between them. CDR3 region: CASSFYLAEQFF. In nucleotides, the CDR3 is TGTGCCAGCAGCTTCTACCTAGCCGAGCAGTTCTTC.

The rearrangement uses TRBV18 and TRBJ1-5; D possibly corresponds to TRBD1 (6 bases). The CDR3 is 13 amino acids. CDR1 KGHSH and CDR2 LQKENI come from the germline V gene. The V end lost 6 bases, the J end lost 4 bases, and 10 bases lay between the germline ends. CDR3 sequence: CASSPDRNQPQHF. The CDR3 nucleotides are TGTGCCAGCTCTCCCGACAGGAATCAGCCCCAGCATTTT. The variable domain in full, completed from reference TRBV18 and TRBJ1-5, reads NAGVMQNPRHLVRRRGQEARLRCSPMKGHSHVYWYRQLPEEGLKFMVYLQKENIIDESGMPKERFSAEFPKEGPSILRIQQVVRGDSAAYFCASSPDRNQPQHFGDGTRLSIL.

V gene TRBV14 combines with J gene TRBJ1-6; unclear D gene. V was cut by 0 bases and J by 5 bases, with 14 bases left in between. CDR1 SGHDN and CDR2 FVKESK come from the germline V gene. The CDR3 covers 17 residues. The CDR3 DNA reads as TGTGCCAGCAGCCAAGATCTGGGCAGCCTGAATAATTCACCCCTCCACTTT. Amino acid sequence: CASSQDLGSLNNSPLHF.

The chain is built from TRBV9 and TRBJ2-7; 7 nucleotides match TRBD1. V shed 4 bases, J shed 0 bases, and the junction held 4 bases outside the gene matches. The CDR3 consists of 14 residues. Germline loops: CDR1 SGDLS, CDR2 YYNGEE. The CDR3 region is CASSMRDSSYEQYF. The CDR3 DNA sequence: TGTGCCAGCAGCATGAGGGACAGCTCCTACGAGCAGTACTTC.

The chain combines TRBV11-2 with TRBJ2-2; 7 positions match TRBD1. Germline assignment: CDR1 SGHAT and CDR2 FQNNGV. V was clipped by 5 bases and J by 5 bases; unmatched bases: 5. The CDR3 runs 14 residues. CDR3 DNA sequence: TGTGCCAGCAGCGAGGGGGCAAGGACCGGGGAGCTGTTTTTT. As protein: CASSEGARTGELFF.

The chain combines TRBV5-1 with TRBJ2-1, with TRBD2 matching over 12 bases. The junction had 5 bases not matched to a gene; V was cut back by 5 bases and J by 8 bases. CDR3 length: 14 residues. CDR1 is SGHRS, CDR2 YFSETQ, per germline. The CDR3 DNA follows: TGCGCCAGCAGGGCCGGGACTAGCGGGTATGAGCAGTTCTTC. Protein product: CASRAGTSGYEQFF.

The chain recombines TRBV2 with TRBJ2-7; TRBD1 agrees at 7 bases. Germline V gene data show CDR1 as SNHLY and CDR2 as FYNNEI. The CDR3 extends over 14 amino acids. J was trimmed by 2 bases and V by 6 bases; bases with no gene match: 7. CDR3 nucleotide sequence: TGTGCCAGCAGAGTCGACAGGGACACCTACGAGCAGTACTTC. This encodes CASRVDRDTYEQYF.

The chain combines TRBV2 with TRBJ1-4, with TRBD1 matching 10 bases. With V trimmed by 7 bases and J by 7 bases, 6 bases remained unmatched. The CDR3 has 14 amino acids. Germline V gene sequence: CDR1 SNHLY, CDR2 FYNNEI. The CDR3 loop reads CASTRDRGREKLFF. DNA for the CDR3: TGTGCCAGCACCAGAGACAGGGGGCGTGAAAAACTGTTTTTT.

The gene calls are TRBV21-1 and TRBJ2-2; TRBD2, the D gene given by the table, was not confirmed from the DNA. TRBV21-1 is flagged as a pseudogene. This CDR3 comprises 18 residues. CDR3 coding DNA: TGTGCCAGCAGCACGAGACTAGCGGTTGATACGAACACCGGGGAGCTGTTTTTT. Translation gives CASSTRLAVDTNTGELFF.

V gene TRBV29-1 combines with J gene TRBJ1-1; maybe TRBD1 (6 bases). The CDR3 extends over 12 amino acids. V dropped 5 bases and J dropped 7 bases, with 14 bases sitting between them. Germline V gives CDR1 SQVTM, CDR2 ANQGSEA. The CDR3 DNA sequence: TGCAGCGTTTGGGGCAGGGACATTGAAGCTTTCTTT. This translates into CSVWGRDIEAFF.